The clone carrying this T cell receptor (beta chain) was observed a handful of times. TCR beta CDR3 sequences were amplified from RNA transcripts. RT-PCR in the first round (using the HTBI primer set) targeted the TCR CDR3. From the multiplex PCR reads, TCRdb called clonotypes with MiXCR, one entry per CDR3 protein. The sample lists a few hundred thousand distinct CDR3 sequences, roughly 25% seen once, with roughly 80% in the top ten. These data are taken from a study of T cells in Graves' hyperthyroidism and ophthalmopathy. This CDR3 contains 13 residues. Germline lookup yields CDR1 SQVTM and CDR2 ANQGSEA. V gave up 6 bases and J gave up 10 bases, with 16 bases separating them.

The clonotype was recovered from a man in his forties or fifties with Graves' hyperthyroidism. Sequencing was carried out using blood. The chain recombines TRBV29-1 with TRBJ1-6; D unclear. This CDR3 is CSVPLGRASPLHF. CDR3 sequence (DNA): TGCAGCGTCCCTTTAGGTCGAGCCTCACCCCTCCACTTT.